The entry below describes one TCR beta chain. Antigen unknown. This sample is drawn from a study of a mutant IDH1 vaccine in newly diagnosed glioma. Study in general: Treated patients were roughly 62% male, roughly 38% female, mean age about 43 years.

Regarding the study as a whole: Vaccine-induced immune responses were detected in about 95% of patients.

Time point defined: week 35, safety follow-up. Doses of 300 ug of mutant IDH1 20-mer peptide were given with topical imiquimod. Repertoires were generated with immunoSEQ multiplex PCR, while TCRdb's copy carries only in-frame clones and drops some. The data contain roughly 54,000 clones, 84% of them singletons. After removal of 3 bases from V and 9 bases from J, the junction contained 13 bases not matched to a gene. In germline, CDR1 is MNHEY, CDR2 SMNVEV (reference sequence). CDR3 length equals 18 residues. The sequence came from a woman aged 18-29 years with glioma. The chain carries TRBV27 and TRBJ2-2, with TRBD2 matching 13 bases. Sequenced material: PBMCs, taken from a glioma patient whose treatment included an IDH1 peptide vaccine. DNA for the CDR3: TGTGCCAGCAGTTTTCCGAAGGGGACTAGCGGGGATGGCAGGGAGCTGTTTTTT. Protein sequence: CASSFPKGTSGDGRELFF.